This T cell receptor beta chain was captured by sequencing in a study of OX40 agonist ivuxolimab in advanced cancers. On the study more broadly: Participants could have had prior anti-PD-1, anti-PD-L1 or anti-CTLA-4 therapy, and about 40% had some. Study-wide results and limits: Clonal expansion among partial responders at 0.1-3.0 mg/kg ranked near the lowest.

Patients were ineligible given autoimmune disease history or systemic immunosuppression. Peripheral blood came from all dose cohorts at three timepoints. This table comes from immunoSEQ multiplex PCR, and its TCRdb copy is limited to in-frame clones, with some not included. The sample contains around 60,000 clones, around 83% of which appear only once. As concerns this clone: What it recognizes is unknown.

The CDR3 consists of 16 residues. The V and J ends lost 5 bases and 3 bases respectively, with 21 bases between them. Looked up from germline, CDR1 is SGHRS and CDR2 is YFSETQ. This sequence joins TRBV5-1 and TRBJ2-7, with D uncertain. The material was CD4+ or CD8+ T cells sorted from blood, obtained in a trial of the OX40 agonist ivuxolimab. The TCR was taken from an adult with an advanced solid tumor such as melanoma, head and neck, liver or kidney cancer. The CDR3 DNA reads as TGCGCCAGCAGTGTGTCAGGTAGTCTTCTAAACTACGAGCAGTACTTC. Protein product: CASSVSGSLLNYEQYF.